This T cell receptor beta chain was observed in a study of blood T cell repertoires in COVID-19. The count of this clone is one. The CDR3 is 16 residues long. V dropped 7 bases and J dropped 0; count of bases not matched to a gene: 8. Germline CDR1 reads SGHRS; CDR2 reads YFSETQ. Authors' data handling: Reference gene primer amplification gave nucleated cell count estimates. Repertoires were generated with immunoSEQ multiplex PCR, while TCRdb's copy carries only in-frame clones and drops some. V, J and clone size were drawn from that table, and D and trimming were deduced from the DNA. Of 60,000 to 70,000 clones in the sample, 85% are singletons; the top ten hold about 23%.

Sequencing was done on a sample of peripheral blood. This clonotype was obtained from a man aged 50-60 years with acute or convalescent COVID-19. The V call is TRBV5-1, the J call TRBJ2-5, with 11 bases fitting TRBD1. In DNA, the CDR3 is TGCGCCAGCGGCCCAGGGGACAGGGGGTACCAAGAGACCCAGTACTTC. This sequence encodes CASGPGDRGYQETQYF.